The 15 T cell receptor beta chains reported below all come from one sample, sequenced in a study of blood T cell repertoires in COVID-19 (dated by TCRdb to between 2020 and 2021). The library was prepared using the immunoSEQ multiplex PCR assay. TCRdb carries this immuneACCESS record with in-frame sequences only. Its versions omit some clonotypes, under half of them owing to an unresolved V gene in the studies checked, with the rest unexplained. The sample yields a few hundred thousand clones; 60% to 85% were counted once. Of the sample, roughly 7% is held by the ten largest clones. The sequencing input was peripheral blood. These receptors all come from a woman in her seventies with acute or convalescent COVID-19.

This clone showed up just a few times. The DNA for the CDR3 is TGTGCCAGCAGCTCCAAACAGGTCGATACGCAGTATTTT. Amino acid sequence: CASSSKQVDTQYF. The V and J genes are TRBV7-8 and TRBJ2-3, with a weak D call TRBD1 (5 bases). In germline, CDR1 is SGHVS, CDR2 FQNEAQ. Trimming took 4 bases from V and 6 from J, leaving 11 bases between them. The length of the CDR3 is 13 residues.

The V gene is TRBV6-2 or TRBV6-3, the J gene TRBJ2-2; no clear D gene. The germline CDR1 and CDR2 sequences are MNHEY and SVGEGT. The CDR3 length is 17 residues. Trimming cost V 4 bases and J 1 base, with 16 bases left between them. The CDR3 region has the DNA TGTGCCAGCAGTTCGGCGGTAGCCTCGTGGAACACCGGGGAGCTGTTTTTT. It translates to CASSSAVASWNTGELFF.

This sequence joins TRBV7-2 and TRBJ2-2; weak D call: TRBD2 (6 bases). The CDR3 is made up of 15 amino acids. The V gene lost 5 bases and the J gene lost 0 bases, with 10 bases spanning the gap. Germline lookup yields CDR1 SGHTA and CDR2 FQGNSA. The CDR3 sequence is CASSESGPNTGELFF. The CDR3 nucleotides are TGTGCCAGCAGCGAGAGCGGGCCGAACACCGGGGAGCTGTTTTTT.

This clone was found once. The chain carries TRBV21-1 and TRBJ2-2; the table's D gene call, TRBD2, was not cross checked with the DNA. TRBV21-1 is marked as a pseudogene. CDR3 length: 17 residues. This CDR3 reads CASSKVERARNTGELFF. CDR3 nucleotide sequence: TGTGCCAGCAGCAAAGTCGAGCGGGCCCGGAACACCGGGGAGCTGTTTTTT.

The rearrangement links TRBV25-1 to TRBJ1-2; D perhaps matches TRBD1 (5 bases). The V gene lost 4 bases and the J gene lost 2 bases, with 8 bases spanning the gap. CDR1 and CDR2 (germline): MGHDK, SYGVNS. This CDR3 region has 13 residues. DNA of the CDR3: TGTGCCAGCAGTGCCCCAGGGAACTATGGCTACACCTTC. Translated: CASSAPGNYGYTF.

This sequence joins TRBV11-2 and TRBJ1-1; D is undetermined. V shed 4 bases and J shed 4 bases, with 10 bases lying between them. This CDR3 comprises 13 residues. CDR1 and CDR2 from the germline V gene are SGHAT and FQNNGV. This CDR3 is CASSSQQITEAFF. In nucleotides, the CDR3 is TGTGCCAGCAGCTCCCAACAGATCACTGAAGCTTTCTTT. The full variable domain, completed using reference TRBV11-2 and TRBJ1-1, is EAGVAQSPRYKIIEKRQSVAFWCNPISGHATLYWYQQILGQGPKLLIQFQNNGVVDDSQLPKDRFSAERLKGVDSTLKIQPAKLEDSAVYLCASSSQQITEAFFGQGTRLTVV.

The chain recombines TRBV9 with TRBJ1-1; TRBD1 aligns across 8 bases. This CDR3 is built from 16 residues. The V gene's germline CDR1 is SGDLS and CDR2 YYNGEE. Unmatched junction bases numbered 6, after V lost 0 bases and J lost 2 bases. CDR3 protein: CASSVGPGGLNTEAFF. The CDR3 nucleotides are TGTGCCAGCAGCGTAGGGCCAGGGGGCCTTAACACTGAAGCTTTCTTT. Variable domain in full (rest from reference TRBV9 and TRBJ1-1): DSGVTQTPKHLITATGQRVTLRCSPRSGDLSVYWYQQSLDQGLQFLIQYYNGEERAKGNILERFSAQQFPDLHSELNLSSLELGDSALYFCASSVGPGGLNTEAFFGQGTRLTVV.

The chain couples TRBV5-1 to TRBJ2-5; D remains ambiguous. The CDR3 length is 13 residues. Per the germline V gene, CDR1 is SGHRS and CDR2 is YFSETQ. The V gene lost 5 bases and the J gene lost 5 bases, with 13 bases spanning the gap. CDR3 loop: CASRSSSRETQYF. The DNA of the CDR3 is TGCGCCAGCAGATCCTCCTCCAGGGAGACCCAGTACTTC. Together with reference TRBV5-1 and TRBJ2-5, the CDR3 gives the full variable domain: KAGVTQTPRYLIKTRGQQVTLSCSPISGHRSVSWYQQTPGQGLQFLFEYFSETQRNKGNFPGRFSGRQFSNSRSEMNVSTLELGDSALYLCASRSSSRETQYFGPGTRLLVL.

J is TRBJ2-1 and V is TRBV24-1; D unclear. Germline assignment: CDR1 KGHDR and CDR2 SFDVKD. Between the trimmed V and J ends, which lost 4 bases and 4 bases, there was a span of 7 bases. The CDR3 is made up of 13 amino acids. CDR3 in DNA: TGTGCCACCAGTGACCCTAATTACAATGAGCAGTTCTTC. This codes for CATSDPNYNEQFF.

This chain connects TRBV11-2 to TRBJ2-5; 12 nucleotides match TRBD2. This CDR3 comprises 16 residues. Germline V gene lookup returns CDR1 SGHAT and CDR2 FQNNGV. With 4 bases clipped from V and 2 bases from J, the junction kept 5 bases outside the gene matches. Here the CDR3 reads CASSSSLAGGQETQYF. DNA for the CDR3: TGTGCCAGCAGCTCCTCTCTAGCGGGGGGGCAAGAGACCCAGTACTTC.

This clone appeared once. The chain uses TRBV5-6 and TRBJ2-7; D is perhaps TRBD2 (5 bases). The CDR3 loop spans 15 amino acids. Germline assignment: CDR1 SGHDT and CDR2 YYEEEE. Trimming removed 0 bases from V and 2 bases from J, with 12 bases in between. For the CDR3, the DNA is TGTGCCAGCAGCTTGGGGCGGGTGGATACCTACGAGCAGTACTTC. Translated, it gives CASSLGRVDTYEQYF.

The chain couples TRBV19 to TRBJ2-5; possibly TRBD1 for D (6 bases). The CDR3 runs to 14 residues. Per germline, CDR1 LNHDA and CDR2 SQIVND (reference sequence). V shed 5 bases and J shed 5 bases, with 15 bases lying between them. CDR3 residues: CASSSPGESETQYF. In nucleotides, the CDR3 is TGTGCCAGTAGTTCCCCAGGGGAGTCGGAGACCCAGTACTTC. Supplemented by reference TRBV19 and TRBJ2-5, the full variable domain reads DGGITQSPKYLFRKEGQNVTLSCEQNLNHDAMYWYRQDPGQGLRLIYYSQIVNDFQKGDIAEGYSVSREKKESFPLTVTSAQKNPTAFYLCASSSPGESETQYFGPGTRLLVL.

V usage is TRBV30 and J usage is TRBJ1-5, with D possibly matching TRBD1 (5 bases). The germline CDR1 and CDR2 sequences are GTSNPN and SVGIG (reference sequence). CDR3 length equals 15 residues. V was shortened by 0 bases and J by 2 bases, with 11 bases between the two germline ends. DNA for the CDR3: TGTGCCTGGAGTGTAGGGGCATCGGGCAATCAGCCCCAGCATTTT. Translation: CAWSVGASGNQPQHF.

The chain has TRBV6-5 and TRBJ2-5, with D possibly being TRBD1 (5 bases). CDR1 and CDR2 from the germline V gene are MNHEY and SVGAGI. The CDR3 has 13 amino acids. With 5 bases removed from V and 0 bases from J, the gap between germline ends came to 7 bases. The CDR3 sequence: CASSRTYQETQYF. Here the CDR3 DNA reads TGTGCCAGCAGTCGGACATACCAAGAGACCCAGTACTTC.

J is TRBJ2-5 and V is TRBV19, with 9 nucleotides matching TRBD1. The CDR3 covers 15 residues. Germline-derived CDR1 and CDR2 are LNHDA and SQIVND (reference sequence). The V segment lost 6 bases and the J segment 5 bases; nucleotides outside the gene matches: 10. CDR3 sequence reads: CASSITGGEWETQYF. In DNA form, the CDR3 reads TGTGCCAGTAGCATTACAGGGGGCGAGTGGGAGACCCAGTACTTC.